Listed below are T cell receptor beta chains from one sample, sequenced in a study of shared clonotypes between healthy human individuals. Produced via immunoSEQ multiplex PCR; TCRdb's table is partial and in-frame only. The profile shows 2 million to 3 million clones, over 85% of them singletons. Sequencing used naive CD4+ T cells sorted from blood. These receptors were taken from a man between 18 and 29 years old in good health. CDR3s include the opening cysteine and the closing phenylalanine or tryptophan. The order of the fields is clone size, V gene, D gene, J gene, CDR3 DNA, CDR3 protein. A D gene is named only where the DNA matches it firmly. A row's size may be missing; if present it is once, few, many or a size class.

NA,TRBV5-8,NA,TRBJ1-2,TGTGCCAGCAGCTTAAGGGGCAGGGCAGCCTATGGCTACACCTTC,CASSLRGRAAYGYTF
NA,TRBV5-1,TRBD1,TRBJ1-2,TGCGCCAGCAGCGCGGACAGGGGGAACTATGGCTACACCTTC,CASSADRGNYGYTF
once,TRBV29-1,TRBD1,TRBJ1-2,TGCAGCGTCCTCAGACAGGGGCAATCTGGCTACACCTTC,CSVLRQGQSGYTF
NA,TRBV5-1,NA,TRBJ1-1,TGCGCCAGCAGCTCAGGACAGCCTAACACTGAAGCTTTCTTT,CASSSGQPNTEAFF
NA,TRBV5-1,TRBD1,TRBJ1-4,TGCGCCAGCAGTTGGGGACAGGGGACCTCAACTAATGAAAAACTGTTTTTT,CASSWGQGTSTNEKLFF
NA,TRBV28,NA,TRBJ2-7,TGTGCCAGCAGTTTTGGCCAAGGCCACGAGCAGTACTTC,CASSFGQGHEQYF
NA,TRBV4-3,NA,TRBJ1-1,TGCGCCAGCAGCCAAGAGGTCCAGCAGGCTGGTTTACCTGAAGCTTTCTTT,CASSQEVQQAGLPEAFF
NA,TRBV5-8,TRBD1,TRBJ1-1,TGTGCCAGCAGCCACGGAGACAGGGTAACCCCTGAAGCTTTCTTT,CASSHGDRVTPEAFF
few,TRBV19,NA,TRBJ1-2,TGTGCCAGTAGCCACAGGGACGAAGGCTACACCTTC,CASSHRDEGYTF
NA,TRBV7-6,NA,TRBJ1-4,TGTGCCAGCAGCTTAGGGCAGGTCGCTAATGAAAAACTGTTTTTT,CASSLGQVANEKLFF
once,TRBV28,NA,TRBJ1-1,TGTGCCAGCAGAGCCCCGGGGGGGGGAGCGGACACTGAAGCTTTCTTT,CASRAPGGGADTEAFF
NA,TRBV6-5,TRBD1,TRBJ2-2,TGTGCCAGCAGTTACTCGGGACAGAGCACCGGGGAGCTGTTTTTT,CASSYSGQSTGELFF
NA,TRBV5-1,NA,TRBJ1-5,TGCGCCAGCACGGCCGTTCCAGAATCGAAGCCCCAGCATTTT,CASTAVPESKPQHF
NA,TRBV15,NA,TRBJ2-2,TGTGCCACCAGCAGAGATCCGGCAGGGGAGCTGTTTTTT,CATSRDPAGELFF
NA,TRBV5-1,TRBD2,TRBJ2-3,TGCGCCAGCAGCGGGGGAAAAGTCGTTAGCGGGTCAGATACGCAGTATTTT,CASSGGKVVSGSDTQYF
NA,TRBV5-4,TRBD2,TRBJ2-3,TGTGCCAGCAGCGTCCCTAGCGGGAGGGCCGGAACAGATACGCAGTATTTT,CASSVPSGRAGTDTQYF
few,TRBV6-1,NA,TRBJ2-7,TGTGCCAGCAGTGAAGGCAGGCCTCGGGTAGAGCAGTACTTC,CASSEGRPRVEQYF
NA,TRBV6-5,NA,TRBJ2-3,TGTGCCAGCAGTTACAAGGATACGCAGTATTTT,CASSYKDTQYF
NA,TRBV6-6,NA,TRBJ1-1,TGTGCCAGCAACCACGGTGGCACTGAAGCTTTCTTT,CASNHGGTEAFF
NA,TRBV18,NA,TRBJ1-1,TGTGCCAGCTCACCGACGGAAGGGGGGACTGAAGCTTTCTTT,CASSPTEGGTEAFF
NA,TRBV18,NA,TRBJ2-7,TGTGCCAGCTCACCTCTGACAGCGAGCTCCTACGAGCAGTACTTC,CASSPLTASSYEQYF
NA,TRBV12-1,NA,TRBJ2-1,TGTGCCAGCAGCCCGGACAGGAGTCACCCCTCCTACAATGAGCAGTTCTTC,CASSPDRSHPSYNEQFF
NA,TRBV7-2,TRBD1,TRBJ2-7,TGTGCCAGCTCGGGACAGAACTCCTACGAGCAGTACTTC,CASSGQNSYEQYF
NA,TRBV27,NA,TRBJ2-7,TGTGCCAGCAGTTTATCACAGGCGCACCCCTACGAGCAGTACTTC,CASSLSQAHPYEQYF
NA,TRBV6-1,NA,TRBJ2-7,TGTGCCAGCAGTGAAGGGGGTATGGACGAGCAGTACTTC,CASSEGGMDEQYF
NA,TRBV19,TRBD1,TRBJ1-2,TGTGCCAGTAGGCCGCTTACAGGGGGCGACGTCTATGGCTACACCTTC,CASRPLTGGDVYGYTF
NA,TRBV7-9,TRBD1,TRBJ2-5,TGTGCCAGCAGCTTAGCGACAGGGGTGGGAGAGACCCAGTACTTC,CASSLATGVGETQYF
NA,TRBV5-4,TRBD2,TRBJ2-1,TGTGCCAGCAGCTTGGATGGATCCCGCGGGGGGGAGCAGTTCTTC,CASSLDGSRGGEQFF
NA,TRBV5-4,TRBD1,TRBJ2-3,TGTGCCAGCAGCCTTCAGGGGGCAGGAGATACGCAGTATTTT,CASSLQGAGDTQYF
few,TRBV7-9,TRBD1,TRBJ1-4,TGTGCCAGCAGCCATGGGGACAGCAGGGAAAAACTGTTTTTT,CASSHGDSREKLFF
NA,TRBV19,TRBD1,TRBJ2-5,TGTGCCAGTAGGGACAGGGGGGAAGAGACCCAGTACTTC,CASRDRGEETQYF